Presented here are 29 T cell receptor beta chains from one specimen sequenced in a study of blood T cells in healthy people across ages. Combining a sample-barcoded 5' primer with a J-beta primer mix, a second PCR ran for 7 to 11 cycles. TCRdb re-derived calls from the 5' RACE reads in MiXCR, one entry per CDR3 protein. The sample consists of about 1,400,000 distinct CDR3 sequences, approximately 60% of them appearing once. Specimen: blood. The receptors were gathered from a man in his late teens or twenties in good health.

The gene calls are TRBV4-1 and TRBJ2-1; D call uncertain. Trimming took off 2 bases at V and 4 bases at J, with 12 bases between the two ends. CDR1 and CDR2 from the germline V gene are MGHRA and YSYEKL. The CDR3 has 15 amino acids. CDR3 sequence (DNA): TGCGCCAGCAGCCAATGGCCGACGGCGTACAATGAGCAGTTCTTC. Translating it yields CASSQWPTAYNEQFF.

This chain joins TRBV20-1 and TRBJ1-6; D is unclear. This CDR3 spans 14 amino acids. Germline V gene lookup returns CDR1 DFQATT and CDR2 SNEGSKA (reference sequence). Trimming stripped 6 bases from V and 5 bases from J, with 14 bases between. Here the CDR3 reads CSAPPGGDNSPLHF. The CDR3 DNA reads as TGCAGTGCCCCACCTGGTGGAGATAATTCACCCCTCCACTTT.

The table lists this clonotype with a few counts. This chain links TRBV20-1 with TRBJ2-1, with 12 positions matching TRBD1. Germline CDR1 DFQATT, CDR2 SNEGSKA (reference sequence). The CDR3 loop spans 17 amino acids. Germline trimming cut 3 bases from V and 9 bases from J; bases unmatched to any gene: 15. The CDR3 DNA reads TGCAGTGCTAGTGGTCGAGTTGGGACAGGGGGCAAAGTTGAGCAGTTCTTC. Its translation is CSASGRVGTGGKVEQFF.

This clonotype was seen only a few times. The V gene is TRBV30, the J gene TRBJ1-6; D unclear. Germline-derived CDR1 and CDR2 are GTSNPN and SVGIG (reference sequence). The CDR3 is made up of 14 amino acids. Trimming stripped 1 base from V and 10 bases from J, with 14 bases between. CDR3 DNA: TGTGCCTGGAGTGGTGGAGGCAGAACATCACCCCTCCACTTT. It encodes CAWSGGGRTSPLHF.

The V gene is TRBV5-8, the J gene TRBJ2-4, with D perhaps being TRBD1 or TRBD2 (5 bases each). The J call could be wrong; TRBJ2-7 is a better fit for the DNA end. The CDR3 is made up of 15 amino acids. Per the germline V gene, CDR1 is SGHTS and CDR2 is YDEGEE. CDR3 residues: CASSSNRDGPYEQYF. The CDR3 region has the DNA TGTGCCAGCAGCTCAAACCGGGACGGACCCTACGAGCAGTACTTC.

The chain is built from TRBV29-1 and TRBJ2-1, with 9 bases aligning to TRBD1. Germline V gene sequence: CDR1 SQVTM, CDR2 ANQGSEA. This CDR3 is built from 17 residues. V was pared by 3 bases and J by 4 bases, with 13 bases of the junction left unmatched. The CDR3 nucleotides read TGCAGCGTTGATAGCTCCCGTGGGGACAGGGCATACAATGAGCAGTTCTTC. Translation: CSVDSSRGDRAYNEQFF.

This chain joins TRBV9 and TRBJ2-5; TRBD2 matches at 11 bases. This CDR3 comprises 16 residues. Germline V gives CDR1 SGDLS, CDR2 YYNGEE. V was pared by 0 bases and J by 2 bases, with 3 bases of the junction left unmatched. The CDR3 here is CASSVGLAGGQETQYF. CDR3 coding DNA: TGTGCCAGCAGCGTAGGTCTAGCGGGGGGACAAGAGACCCAGTACTTC.

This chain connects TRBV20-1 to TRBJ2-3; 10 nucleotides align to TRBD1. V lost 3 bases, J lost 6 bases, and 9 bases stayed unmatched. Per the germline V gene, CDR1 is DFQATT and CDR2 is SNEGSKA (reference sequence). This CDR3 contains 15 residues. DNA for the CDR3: TGCAGTGCTAGGGAGGACAGGGGGGCCACGGATACGCAGTATTTT. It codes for CSAREDRGATDTQYF.

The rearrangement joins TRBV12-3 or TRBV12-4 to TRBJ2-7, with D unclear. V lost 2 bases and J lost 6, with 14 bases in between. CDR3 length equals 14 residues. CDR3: CASSLFGFDGEQYF. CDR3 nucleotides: TGTGCCAGCAGTTTATTCGGGTTCGACGGCGAGCAGTACTTC.

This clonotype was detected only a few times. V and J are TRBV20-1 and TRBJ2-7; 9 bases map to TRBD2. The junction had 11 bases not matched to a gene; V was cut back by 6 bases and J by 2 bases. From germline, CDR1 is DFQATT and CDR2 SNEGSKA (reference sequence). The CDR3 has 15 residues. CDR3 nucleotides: TGCAGTGCCGGAGTCCTAGCGGGACCAGCCTACGAGCAGTACTTC. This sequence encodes CSAGVLAGPAYEQYF.

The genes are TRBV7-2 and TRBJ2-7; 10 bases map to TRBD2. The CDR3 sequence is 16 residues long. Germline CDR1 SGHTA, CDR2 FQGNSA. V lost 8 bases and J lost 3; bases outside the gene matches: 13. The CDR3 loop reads CASDRLGASGSYEQYF. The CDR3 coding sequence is TGTGCCAGCGATCGTCTTGGGGCTAGCGGGAGCTACGAGCAGTACTTC.

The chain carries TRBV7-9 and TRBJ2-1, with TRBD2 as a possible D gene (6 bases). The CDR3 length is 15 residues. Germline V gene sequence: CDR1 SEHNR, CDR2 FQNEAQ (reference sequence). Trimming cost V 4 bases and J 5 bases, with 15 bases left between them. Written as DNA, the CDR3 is TGTGCCAGCAGCTATCGGGGGTTTGGGAACAATGAGCAGTTCTTC. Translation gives CASSYRGFGNNEQFF.

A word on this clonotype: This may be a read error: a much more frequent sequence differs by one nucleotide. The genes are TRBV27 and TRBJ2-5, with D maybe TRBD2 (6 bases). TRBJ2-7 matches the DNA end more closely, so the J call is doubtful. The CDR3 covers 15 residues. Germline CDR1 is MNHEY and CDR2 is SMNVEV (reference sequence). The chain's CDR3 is CASSSLGTGSDEQYF. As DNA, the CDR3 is TGTGCCAGCAGTTCCCTCGGGACTGGGTCCGACGAGCAGTACTTC.

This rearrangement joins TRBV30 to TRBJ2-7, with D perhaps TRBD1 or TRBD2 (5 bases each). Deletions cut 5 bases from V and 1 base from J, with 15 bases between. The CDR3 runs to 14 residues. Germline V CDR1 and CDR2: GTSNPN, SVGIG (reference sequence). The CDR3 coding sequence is TGTGCCTGGGAGTCCGGGACGGTATCCTACGAGCAGTACTTC. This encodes CAWESGTVSYEQYF. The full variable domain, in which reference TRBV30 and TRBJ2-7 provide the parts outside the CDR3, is SQTIHQWPATLVQPVGSPLSLECTVEGTSNPNLYWYRQAAGRGLQLLFYSVGIGQISSEVPQNLSASRPQDRQFILSSKKLLLSDSGFYLCAWESGTVSYEQYFGPGTRLTVT.

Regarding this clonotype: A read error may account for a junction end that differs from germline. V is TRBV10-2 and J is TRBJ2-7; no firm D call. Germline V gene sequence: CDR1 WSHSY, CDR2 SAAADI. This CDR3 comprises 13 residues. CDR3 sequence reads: CASSETQNYVQYF. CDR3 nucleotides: TGCGCCAGCAGTGAGACACAGAACTACGTGCAGTACTTC.

CDR3 sequence reads: CASSLTGQGSNQPQHF. The CDR3 DNA reads as TGCGCCAGCAGCTTGACCGGACAGGGAAGCAATCAGCCCCAGCATTTT. The chain employs TRBV5-1 and TRBJ1-5; 8 positions match TRBD1. The length of the CDR3 is 16 residues. From germline, CDR1 is SGHRS and CDR2 YFSETQ. J was trimmed by 1 base and V by 1 base; bases with no gene match: 4.

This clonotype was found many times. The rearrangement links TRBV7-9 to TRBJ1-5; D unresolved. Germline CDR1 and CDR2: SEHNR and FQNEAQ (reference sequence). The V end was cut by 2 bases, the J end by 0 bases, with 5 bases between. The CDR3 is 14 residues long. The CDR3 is CASSLTDSNQPQHF. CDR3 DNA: TGTGCCAGCAGCTTAACCGATAGCAATCAGCCCCAGCATTTT.

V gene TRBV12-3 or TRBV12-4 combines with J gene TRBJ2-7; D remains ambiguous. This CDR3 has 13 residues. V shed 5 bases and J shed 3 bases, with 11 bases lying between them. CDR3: CASSRDIGYEQYF. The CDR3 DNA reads TGTGCCAGCAGTCGCGATATAGGCTACGAGCAGTACTTC.

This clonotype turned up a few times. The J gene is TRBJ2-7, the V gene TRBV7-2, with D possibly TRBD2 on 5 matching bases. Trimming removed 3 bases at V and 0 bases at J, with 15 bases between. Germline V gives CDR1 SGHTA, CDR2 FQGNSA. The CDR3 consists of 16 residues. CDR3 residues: CASSLPGSGSSYEQYF. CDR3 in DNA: TGTGCCAGCAGCTTGCCTGGGAGCGGTAGCTCCTACGAGCAGTACTTC.

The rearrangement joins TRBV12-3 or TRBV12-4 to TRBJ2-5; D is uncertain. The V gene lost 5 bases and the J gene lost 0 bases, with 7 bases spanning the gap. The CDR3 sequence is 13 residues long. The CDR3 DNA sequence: TGTGCCAGCAGTCCTACAGACCAAGAGACCCAGTACTTC. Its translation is CASSPTDQETQYF.

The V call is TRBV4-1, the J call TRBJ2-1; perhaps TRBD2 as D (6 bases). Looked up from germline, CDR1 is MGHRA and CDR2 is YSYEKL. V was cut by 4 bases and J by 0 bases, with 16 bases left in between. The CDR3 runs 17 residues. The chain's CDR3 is CASSLQDGRGSYNEQFF. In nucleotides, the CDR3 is TGCGCCAGCAGCCTCCAAGACGGGAGAGGCTCCTACAATGAGCAGTTCTTC.

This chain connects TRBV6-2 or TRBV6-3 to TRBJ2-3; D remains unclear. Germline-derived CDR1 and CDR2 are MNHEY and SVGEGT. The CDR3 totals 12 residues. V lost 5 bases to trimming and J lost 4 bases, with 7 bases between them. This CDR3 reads CASSKTPDTQYF. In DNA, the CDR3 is TGTGCCAGCAGTAAAACCCCAGATACGCAGTATTTT.

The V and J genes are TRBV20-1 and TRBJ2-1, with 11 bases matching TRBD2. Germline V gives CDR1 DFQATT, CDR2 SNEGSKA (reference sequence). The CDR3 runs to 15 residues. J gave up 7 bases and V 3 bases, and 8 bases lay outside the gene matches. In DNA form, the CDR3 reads TGCAGTGCTAGGACCGGGACTAGCGGTTCGAATGAGCAGTTCTTC. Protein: CSARTGTSGSNEQFF.

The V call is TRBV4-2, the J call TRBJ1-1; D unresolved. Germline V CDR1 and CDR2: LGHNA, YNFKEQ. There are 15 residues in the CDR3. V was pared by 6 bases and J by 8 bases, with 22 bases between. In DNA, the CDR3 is TGTGCCAGCAGTCGACCGGGAGCGGCCTCGGCGGAAGCTTTCTTT. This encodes CASSRPGAASAEAFF.

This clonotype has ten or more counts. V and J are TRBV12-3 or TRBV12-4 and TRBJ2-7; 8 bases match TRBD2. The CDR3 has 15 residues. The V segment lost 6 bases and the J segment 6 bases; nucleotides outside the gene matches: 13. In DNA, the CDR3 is TGTGCCAGCAGCCTCTTGCGAGCGGGAGTTGGCGAGCAGTACTTC. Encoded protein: CASSLLRAGVGEQYF.

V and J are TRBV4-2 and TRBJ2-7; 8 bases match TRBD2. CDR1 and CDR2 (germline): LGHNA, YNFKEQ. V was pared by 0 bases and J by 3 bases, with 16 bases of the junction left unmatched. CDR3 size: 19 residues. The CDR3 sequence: CASSQDLGRAGESNYEQYF. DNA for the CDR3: TGTGCCAGCAGCCAAGATCTTGGCCGAGCGGGGGAGTCCAACTACGAGCAGTACTTC.

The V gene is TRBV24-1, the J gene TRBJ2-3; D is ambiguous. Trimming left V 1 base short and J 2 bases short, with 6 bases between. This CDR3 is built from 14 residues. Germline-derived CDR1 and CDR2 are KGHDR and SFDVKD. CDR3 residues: CATSDFGLTDTQYF. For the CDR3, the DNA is TGTGCCACCAGTGATTTCGGCCTCACAGATACGCAGTATTTT.

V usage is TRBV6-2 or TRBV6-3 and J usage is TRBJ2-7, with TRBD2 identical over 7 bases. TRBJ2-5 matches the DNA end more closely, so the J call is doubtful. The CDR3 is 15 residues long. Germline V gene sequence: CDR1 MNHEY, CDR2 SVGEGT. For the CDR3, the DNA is TGTGCCAGCAGTATACTAGCGATGGTTAGAGAGACCCAGTACTTC. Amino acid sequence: CASSILAMVRETQYF.

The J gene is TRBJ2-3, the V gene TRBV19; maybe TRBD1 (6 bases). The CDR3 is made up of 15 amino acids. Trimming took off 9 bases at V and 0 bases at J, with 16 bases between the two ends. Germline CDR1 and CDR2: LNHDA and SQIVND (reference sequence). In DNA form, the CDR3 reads TGTGCCAGCCTGCCGGACAGCCACAGCACAGATACGCAGTATTTT. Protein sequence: CASLPDSHSTDTQYF.